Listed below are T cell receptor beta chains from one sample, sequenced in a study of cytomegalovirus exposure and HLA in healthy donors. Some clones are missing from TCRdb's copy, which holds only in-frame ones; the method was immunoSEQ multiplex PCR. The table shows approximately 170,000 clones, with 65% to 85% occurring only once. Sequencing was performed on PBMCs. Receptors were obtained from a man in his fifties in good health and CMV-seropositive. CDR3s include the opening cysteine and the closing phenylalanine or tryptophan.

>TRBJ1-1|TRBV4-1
CASSPPGDMNTEAFF
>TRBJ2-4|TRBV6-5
CASSYAGPKNIQYF
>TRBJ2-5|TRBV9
CASSVTSSGGQGETQYF
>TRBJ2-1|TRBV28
CASKMTSGRIDEQFF
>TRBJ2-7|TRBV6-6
CASSLAAGSYEQYF
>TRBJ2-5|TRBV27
CASSPGTFYQETQYF
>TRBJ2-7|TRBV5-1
CASSSKGQSELYEQYF
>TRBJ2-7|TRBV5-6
CASRRTSGTYEQYF
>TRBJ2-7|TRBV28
CASSFAPGQADYEQYF
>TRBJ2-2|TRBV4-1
CASSQDSHRNTGELFF
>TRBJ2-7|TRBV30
CAWTTGTGGLEQYF
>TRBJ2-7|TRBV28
CASITGSRSYEQYF
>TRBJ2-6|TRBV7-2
CASSPDFGANVLTF
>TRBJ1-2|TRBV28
CASSFGGGSYGYTF
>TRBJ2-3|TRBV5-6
CASSLSLATGDTQYF
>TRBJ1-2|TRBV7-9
CASSLWGQGDYGYTF
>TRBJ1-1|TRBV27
CASSSQRIRREEDTEAFF
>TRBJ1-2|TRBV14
CASSQGGYGYTF
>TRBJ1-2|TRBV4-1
CASSQGTGVDYGYTF
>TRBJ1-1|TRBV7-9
CASSVGQGSTEAFF
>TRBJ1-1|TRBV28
CASSWSPGFTEAFF
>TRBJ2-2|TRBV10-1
CASSPGPTGTGELFF
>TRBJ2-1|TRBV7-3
CASSSGTGKANEQFF
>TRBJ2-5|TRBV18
CASSRERGETQYF
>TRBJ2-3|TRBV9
CASSVGQGGTDTQYF
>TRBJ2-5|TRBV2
CASSPFAGLETQYF
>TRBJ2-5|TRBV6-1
CASRINRGQETQYF